The 15 T cell receptor beta chains below come from one sample, sequenced in a study of control samples from healthy donors and cancer patients. Repertoires were generated with immunoSEQ multiplex PCR, while TCRdb's copy carries only in-frame clones and drops some. The table includes 100,000 to 150,000 clones, 75% to 95% detected once. What was sequenced was blood. The receptor source for this set is a man aged 35-49 years in good health.

This chain joins TRBV5-4 and TRBJ2-3; 14 nucleotides match TRBD2. There are 16 residues in the CDR3. V dropped 0 bases and J dropped 4; count of bases not matched to a gene: 1. Germline V gene data show CDR1 as SGHNT and CDR2 as YYREEE (reference sequence). The CDR3 loop is CASSLGLAGGADTQYF. DNA of the CDR3: TGTGCCAGCAGCTTGGGACTAGCGGGGGGGGCAGATACGCAGTATTTT.

The rearrangement links TRBV5-1 to TRBJ2-6; the match to TRBD1 covers 7 bases. From germline, CDR1 is SGHRS and CDR2 YFSETQ. After removal of 0 bases from V and 2 bases from J, the junction contained 5 bases not matched to a gene. The CDR3 totals 17 residues. The CDR3: CASSLDATGAGANVLTF. The CDR3, as DNA: TGCGCCAGCAGCTTGGACGCCACAGGGGCTGGGGCCAACGTCCTGACTTTC.

This chain links TRBV19 with TRBJ1-2, with D possibly being TRBD1 (5 bases). V was shortened by 6 bases and J by 4 bases, with 12 bases between the two germline ends. CDR3 length: 13 residues. From germline, CDR1 is LNHDA and CDR2 SQIVND (reference sequence). The chain's CDR3 is CASRNLQGYGYTF. The DNA for the CDR3 is TGTGCCAGTAGAAATCTTCAGGGCTATGGCTACACCTTC.

J is TRBJ1-2 and V is TRBV12-5, with D perhaps matching TRBD1 (6 bases). There are 12 residues in the CDR3. Germline V lookup: CDR1 LGHNT, CDR2 FRNRAP. V lost 2 bases to trimming and J lost 8 bases, with 9 bases between them. This CDR3 is CASGLPTGGYTF. The CDR3 DNA is TGTGCTAGTGGTTTGCCGACAGGCGGCTACACCTTC.

A remark on this clone: An end of the junction differs from the germline gene, which may be a read error. The chain is built from TRBV6-1 and TRBJ1-2, with D unclear. Germline loops: CDR1 MNHNS, CDR2 SASEGT. CDR3 length equals 14 residues. The CDR3: CASSERTPLYGYTF. In DNA form, the CDR3 reads TGTGCCAGCAGTGAACGCACTCCTCTCTATGGCTACACTTTC.

This clone was counted a single time. This chain uses TRBV12-3 or TRBV12-4 with TRBJ2-1; D unresolved. The CDR3 length is 12 residues. Trimming took off 6 bases at V and 12 bases at J, with 15 bases between the two ends. CDR3 nucleotides: TGTGCCAGCAGGGGTGACTTCCCAGGGCAGTTCTTC. Its protein product is CASRGDFPGQFF.

This clone was picked up one time. The V gene is TRBV29-1, the J gene TRBJ2-5, with a weak D call TRBD1 (6 bases). The CDR3 extends over 12 amino acids. Trimming took off 4 bases at V and 3 bases at J, with 9 bases between the two ends. The germline V gene has CDR1 SQVTM and CDR2 ANQGSEA. The CDR3 coding sequence is TGCAGCGTTGTGGCAGGGGAAGAGACCCAGTACTTC. Residues: CSVVAGEETQYF. Full variable domain (remainder filled in from reference TRBV29-1 and TRBJ2-5): SAVISQKPSRDICQRGTSLTIQCQVDSQVTMMFWYRQQPGQSLTLIATANQGSEATYESGFVIDKFPISRPNLTFSTLTVSNMSPEDSSIYLCSVVAGEETQYFGPGTRLLVL.

This clone was recorded a few times. The chain couples TRBV7-2 to TRBJ2-1; 8 nucleotides line up with TRBD1. The CDR3 covers 14 residues. V shed 8 bases, J shed 4 bases, and the junction held 7 bases outside the gene matches. Germline loops: CDR1 SGHTA, CDR2 FQGNSA. Written as DNA, the CDR3 is TGTGCCAGCCGGATCGGGACAGGATACAATGAGCAGTTCTTC. It codes for CASRIGTGYNEQFF. The whole variable domain, remainder taken from reference TRBV7-2 and TRBJ2-1, is GAGVSQSPSNKVTEKGKDVELRCDPISGHTALYWYRQSLGQGLEFLIYFQGNSAPDKSGLPSDRFSAERTGGSVSTLTIQRTQQEDSAVYLCASRIGTGYNEQFFGPGTRLTVL.

This rearrangement joins TRBV5-6 to TRBJ1-2; D not certain. CDR1 and CDR2 from the germline V gene are SGHDT and YYEEEE. The CDR3 covers 14 residues. V was cut by 2 bases and J by 2 bases, with 10 bases left in between. CDR3 residues: CASSFYGWNYGYTF. CDR3 in DNA: TGTGCCAGCAGCTTCTATGGCTGGAACTATGGCTACACCTTC. Looking up the rest from reference TRBV5-6 and TRBJ1-2 gives the full variable domain: DAGVTQSPTHLIKTRGQQVTLRCSPKSGHDTVSWYQQALGQGPQFIFQYYEEEERQRGNFPDRFSGHQFPNYSSELNVNALLLGDSALYLCASSFYGWNYGYTFGSGTRLTVV.

The chain carries TRBV29-1 and TRBJ1-5; 7 nucleotides line up with TRBD1. Per germline, CDR1 SQVTM and CDR2 ANQGSEA. The CDR3 extends over 12 amino acids. As DNA, the CDR3 is TGCAAAAGGGGGCCCAGCAATCAGCCCCAGCATTTT. Translated, it gives CKRGPSNQPQHF.

The genes are TRBV5-1 and TRBJ1-3, with 7 bases aligning to TRBD1. Germline V CDR1 and CDR2: SGHRS, YFSETQ. V was clipped by 1 base and J by 2 bases; unmatched bases: 15. The CDR3 totals 19 residues. The CDR3 region is CASSLRGQHSSRPGNTIYF. The CDR3 nucleotides read TGCGCCAGCAGCTTGAGGGGACAGCATTCTAGTAGGCCTGGAAACACCATATATTTT.

J is TRBJ2-5 and V is TRBV5-4; 13 bases are a match to TRBD2. CDR3 length: 15 amino acids. V lost 3 bases and J lost 4; bases outside the gene matches: 3. The germline CDR1 and CDR2 sequences are SGHNT and YYREEE (reference sequence). The CDR3 sequence: CASSSGLAGTETQYF. The CDR3 coding sequence is TGTGCCAGCAGCTCGGGACTAGCGGGGACAGAGACCCAGTACTTC.

On this clone itself: One end of the junction fails to match germline, which may point to a read error. The chain carries TRBV7-7 and TRBJ2-3, with 10 nucleotides matching TRBD1. The CDR3 consists of 15 residues. Germline-derived CDR1 and CDR2 are SSHAT and FNYEAQ (reference sequence). The CDR3 DNA is TGTGCTAGCAGCTTAGGGACAGGGGAGTCAGATACGCAGTATTTT. This gives the protein CASSLGTGESDTQYF.

A note on this clone: An end of the junction differs from the germline gene, which may be a read error. The rearrangement links TRBV7-9 to TRBJ2-1; D unclear. Germline V gene sequence: CDR1 SEHNR, CDR2 FQNEAQ (reference sequence). The CDR3 runs 13 residues. In nucleotides, the CDR3 is TGTGCCAGCAGTTTAGTGGATTACAATGAGCAGTTCTTC. This translates into CASSLVDYNEQFF.

This rearrangement joins TRBV3-1 (or the pseudogene TRBV3-2) to TRBJ1-5; D ambiguous. In germline, CDR1 is LGHDT, CDR2 YNNKEL (reference sequence). The CDR3 is 15 amino acids. The V gene lost 0 bases and the J gene lost 3 bases, with 9 bases spanning the gap. This CDR3 is CASSQDVYLNQPQHF. CDR3 DNA: TGTGCCAGCAGCCAAGATGTATACCTCAATCAGCCCCAGCATTTT.